Listed here are 16 T cell receptor beta chains from one sample, sequenced in a study of breast tumors, draining lymph nodes, adjacent tissues. From the multiplex PCR reads, TCRdb called clonotypes with MiXCR, one entry per CDR3 protein. The repertoire holds 180,000 or so distinct CDR3 sequences, around a third seen once, with 3% to 4.5% in the top ten. Axillary draining lymph nodes of breast cancer patients supplied the node samples. The sample comprised axillary lymph node tissue. The origin of the receptors is a female donor with breast cancer. Some clones in this sample may be carry-over from other donors' samples.

This clonotype was detected ten times or more. The chain recombines TRBV5-1 with TRBJ2-3; D not certain. CDR1 is SGHRS, CDR2 YFSETQ, per germline. The V and J ends lost 6 bases and 5 bases respectively, with 16 bases between them. The CDR3 runs to 14 residues. Here the CDR3 DNA reads TGCGCCAGCACCCCCGGTGGAGTCAGAGATACGCAGTATTTT. This encodes CASTPGGVRDTQYF. Full variable domain (missing parts from reference TRBV5-1 and TRBJ2-3): KAGVTQTPRYLIKTRGQQVTLSCSPISGHRSVSWYQQTPGQGLQFLFEYFSETQRNKGNFPGRFSGRQFSNSRSEMNVSTLELGDSALYLCASTPGGVRDTQYFGPGTRLTVL.

The V call is TRBV20-1, the J call TRBJ1-2, with 10 nucleotides matching TRBD1. The junction had 10 bases not matched to a gene; V was cut back by 1 base and J by 8 bases. Germline loops: CDR1 DFQATT, CDR2 SNEGSKA (reference sequence). CDR3 size: 15 residues. The CDR3 sequence is CSARVAGTGVGGYTF. CDR3 nucleotides: TGCAGTGCTAGAGTCGCGGGGACAGGGGTTGGAGGCTACACCTTC.

This clonotype was counted between two and nine times. In DNA form, the CDR3 reads TGCAGTGCCCCCAGACTAGCGGGGACCACTGAGCAGTTCTTC. This translates into CSAPRLAGTTEQFF. V is TRBV20-1 and J is TRBJ2-1; 11 nucleotides line up with TRBD2. V lost 6 bases, J lost 9 bases, and 10 bases stayed unmatched. Germline assignment: CDR1 DFQATT and CDR2 SNEGSKA (reference sequence). This CDR3 has 14 amino acids.

This clonotype came up many times. The CDR3 loop reads CASSVGQHLSYEQYF. CDR3 nucleotides: TGTGCCAGCAGTGTGGGACAGCACTTATCCTACGAGCAGTACTTC. The genes are TRBV6-5 and TRBJ2-7; 7 bases map to TRBD1. The germline CDR1 and CDR2 sequences are MNHEY and SVGAGI. The CDR3 is 15 amino acids. V shed 5 bases and J 1 base; nucleotides not matched to a gene: 8.

This clonotype was detected many times. This chain joins TRBV12-3 or TRBV12-4 and TRBJ2-7; 8 nucleotides align to TRBD2. The V and J ends lost 5 bases and 7 bases, in that order; junction bases with no gene match: 10. CDR3 length: 14 residues. The DNA for the CDR3 is TGTGCCAGCAGTCTCCCCGGGGGGGCGTTTGAGCAGTACTTC. It is translated as CASSLPGGAFEQYF.

This clonotype has ten or more counts. V gene TRBV19 combines with J gene TRBJ1-5, with 11 nucleotides matching TRBD1. The V and J ends lost 5 bases and 3 bases, in that order; junction bases with no gene match: 9. Germline CDR1 LNHDA, CDR2 SQIVND (reference sequence). The CDR3 runs 17 residues. This CDR3 is CASSPRTGGLTNQPQHF. CDR3 nucleotides: TGTGCCAGTAGTCCCAGGACAGGGGGCCTCACCAATCAGCCCCAGCATTTT.

This clonotype was observed at least ten times. V and J are TRBV19 and TRBJ1-5; D perhaps matches TRBD1 (6 bases). V was shortened by 4 bases and J by 4 bases, with 17 bases between the two germline ends. The CDR3 sequence is 16 residues long. The V gene's germline CDR1 is LNHDA and CDR2 SQIVND (reference sequence). The CDR3 sequence: CASSTDTGTPNQPQHF. CDR3 bases: TGTGCCAGTAGTACGGATACCGGGACACCGAATCAGCCCCAGCATTTT.

This clonotype has only a few counts. This may be a read error, as it is one base from a much larger clone. This is likely a read error, given that the CDR3 carries no conserved phenylalanine or tryptophan at its end. This chain joins TRBV19 and TRBJ2-1; 7 bases fit TRBD2. In germline, CDR1 is LNHDA, CDR2 SQIVND (reference sequence). V shed 3 bases, J shed 7 bases, and the junction held 12 bases outside the gene matches. There are 16 residues in the CDR3. DNA for the CDR3: TGTGCCAGTAGTATTTCTCGGGGAGCGGGAATAAATGAGCAGTTCTCC. It encodes CASSISRGAGINEQFS.

Many counts were recorded for this clonotype. The chain links TRBV6-5 to TRBJ1-5; no firm D call. Trimming cost V 6 bases and J 1 base, with 13 bases left between them. Germline V gene lookup returns CDR1 MNHEY and CDR2 SVGAGI. The CDR3 runs to 15 residues. The CDR3: CASRPTMTSNQPQHF. CDR3 nucleotide sequence: TGTGCCAGCAGGCCGACGATGACCAGCAATCAGCCCCAGCATTTT.

The chain links TRBV7-6 to TRBJ2-7; tentatively, D is TRBD1 or TRBD2 (6 bases each). Germline CDR1 reads SGHVS; CDR2 reads FNYEAQ. CDR3 size: 12 residues. The DNA for the CDR3 is TGTGCTTCAGTCCGGGGGCTGAGGGAGCAGTACTTC. Amino acid sequence: CASVRGLREQYF.

Worth noting for this clonotype: The CDR3 carries no conserved terminal phenylalanine or tryptophan, so it likely arises from a read error. The V and J genes are TRBV7-2 and TRBJ2-3, with D perhaps matching TRBD1 (5 bases). Germline loops: CDR1 SGHTA, CDR2 FQGNSA. This CDR3 is built from 14 residues. The chain's CDR3 is CASSFVRGTDTQYS. For the CDR3, the DNA is TGTGCCAGCAGCTTTGTTAGGGGCACGGATACGCAGTATTCT.

This clonotype has ten or more counts. The junction and the germline gene differ at one end; a read error may be behind it. CDR3 in amino acids: CASSWSANYSYTF. CDR3 DNA: TGTGCCAGCAGTTGGTCAGCTAACTATAGCTACACCTTC. J is TRBJ1-2 and V is TRBV2; D remains unclear. The CDR3 length is 13 residues. Per germline, CDR1 SNHLY and CDR2 FYNNEI. Using reference TRBV2 and TRBJ1-2 for the parts outside the CDR3, the full variable domain is EPEVTQTPSHQVTQMGQEVILRCVPISNHLYFYWYRQILGQKVEFLVSFYNNEISEKSEIFDDQFSVERPDGSNFTLKIRSTKLEDSAMYFCASSWSANYSYTFGSGTRLTVV.

This clonotype was counted many times. The chain links TRBV10-3 to TRBJ1-5; 9 bases are shared with TRBD1. CDR3 length equals 16 residues. V dropped 3 bases and J dropped 6; count of bases not matched to a gene: 9. Germline assignment: CDR1 ENHRY and CDR2 SYGVKD. CDR3 sequence reads: CAISDLGQGVFQPQHF. For the CDR3, the DNA is TGTGCCATCAGTGACCTGGGACAGGGTGTATTTCAGCCCCAGCATTTT.

This clonotype was counted a single time. This chain joins TRBV9 and TRBJ1-2; 12 bases match TRBD1. The V gene end was trimmed by 2 bases and the J gene end by 6 bases; junction bases not matched to a gene: 14. The CDR3 consists of 18 residues. Germline V gene lookup returns CDR1 SGDLS and CDR2 YYNGEE. For the CDR3, the DNA is TGTGCCAGCAGCGTCAATTCCGGGACAGGGGGCTCCCCTCATGGCTACACCTTC. Its translation: CASSVNSGTGGSPHGYTF. The full variable domain, rest sourced from reference TRBV9 and TRBJ1-2, is DSGVTQTPKHLITATGQRVTLRCSPRSGDLSVYWYQQSLDQGLQFLIQYYNGEERAKGNILERFSAQQFPDLHSELNLSSLELGDSALYFCASSVNSGTGGSPHGYTFGSGTRLTVV.

In this sample, this clonotype turned up many times. The CDR3 sequence is CASSASAGGPGELFF. The CDR3 bases are TGTGCCAGCAGCGCTTCTGCGGGAGGGCCCGGGGAGCTGTTTTTT. The chain is built from TRBV11-2 and TRBJ2-2; 9 bases agree with TRBD2. CDR3 length: 15 residues. The germline V gene has CDR1 SGHAT and CDR2 FQNNGV. Unmatched junction bases numbered 7, after V lost 5 bases and J lost 6 bases.

The V and J genes are TRBV20-1 and TRBJ2-1, with 8 bases that match TRBD2. The CDR3 contains 12 residues. Germline V gene lookup returns CDR1 DFQATT and CDR2 SNEGSKA (reference sequence). Unmatched junction bases numbered 4, after V lost 5 bases and J lost 7 bases. The CDR3 reads CSASRGGNEQFF. The CDR3 nucleotides read TGCAGTGCTTCCCGGGGGGGGAATGAGCAGTTCTTC.